This T cell receptor (beta chain) was observed in a study of T-cell reconstitution after alpha-beta-depleted transplantation in children. Preparing the TCRbeta library involved the use of unique molecular identifiers. TCRdb passed the PCR reads through MiXCR, listing each CDR3 protein once. The data contain about 280,000 distinct CDR3 sequences, 11% of them seen just once; the ten biggest clones take up about a quarter. Sample: peripheral blood, taken 180 days after TCRalphabeta/CD19-depleted stem cell transplant. The source of this sequence is a male patient between 2 and 10 years old who had a stem cell transplant for chronic granulomatous disease, so the T cells may come from the graft donor.

CDR3 DNA sequence: TGCGCCAGCAGTCCCGGAAGGACCTATGGCTACACCTTC. This sequence encodes CASSPGRTYGYTF. The chain uses TRBV10-1 and TRBJ1-2; D is undetermined. CDR1 WNHNN and CDR2 SYGVQD come from the germline V gene (reference sequence). V lost 5 bases to trimming and J lost 4 bases, with 11 bases between them. The CDR3 spans 13 residues.